This is a list of T cell receptor beta chains from one sample in a study of T cells in Graves' hyperthyroidism and ophthalmopathy. TCRdb analysed the multiplex PCR reads with MiXCR anew, one entry per CDR3 protein. Of hundreds of thousands of distinct CDR3 sequences listed, roughly 14% are singletons. The material sequenced was blood. These receptors were obtained from a woman between 40 and 50 years old with Graves' ophthalmopathy. CDR3s leave out the opening cysteine and the closing phenylalanine or tryptophan. The D gene is left open where the match is weak. Not all rows give a size; the values are once, few, many and, for expanded clones, a class.

j_call: TRBJ1-3
v_call: TRBV10-3
clone_size: many
d_call: .
cdr3_aa: AITPQGNGNTIY

j_call: TRBJ2-7
v_call: TRBV13
clone_size: .
d_call: TRBD2
cdr3_aa: ASSPGTSSLYEQY

j_call: TRBJ2-7
v_call: TRBV20-1
clone_size: few
d_call: TRBD2
cdr3_aa: SAASGRDEQY

j_call: TRBJ2-5
v_call: TRBV6-2/TRBV6-3
clone_size: many
d_call: .
cdr3_aa: ASSYGLGHQETQY

j_call: TRBJ2-7
v_call: TRBV5-1
clone_size: many
d_call: .
cdr3_aa: ASSLDTVTYEQY

j_call: TRBJ1-2
v_call: TRBV14
clone_size: .
d_call: TRBD1
cdr3_aa: ASSLDNRGDYT

j_call: TRBJ1-2
v_call: TRBV11-2
clone_size: .
d_call: .
cdr3_aa: ASSVSGTFNYGYT

j_call: TRBJ1-1
v_call: TRBV7-9
clone_size: many
d_call: .
cdr3_aa: ASSLSQLHTEAF

j_call: TRBJ1-2
v_call: TRBV6-1
clone_size: few
d_call: .
cdr3_aa: ASSGSQTTFNYGYT

j_call: TRBJ2-5
v_call: TRBV29-1
clone_size: many
d_call: TRBD1
cdr3_aa: SVAGTGEETQY

j_call: TRBJ2-3
v_call: TRBV12-3/TRBV12-4
clone_size: few
d_call: TRBD2
cdr3_aa: ASRGLAGSDTQY

j_call: TRBJ1-1
v_call: TRBV6-5
clone_size: .
d_call: .
cdr3_aa: ASSYQQGVGAF

j_call: TRBJ2-2
v_call: TRBV2
clone_size: many
d_call: .
cdr3_aa: ATSLGAATGELF

j_call: TRBJ2-7
v_call: TRBV7-2
clone_size: many
d_call: .
cdr3_aa: ASSLATDYEQY

j_call: TRBJ2-5
v_call: TRBV7-2
clone_size: many
d_call: .
cdr3_aa: ASSLGLETQY

j_call: TRBJ1-2
v_call: TRBV6-1
clone_size: few
d_call: TRBD1
cdr3_aa: ASSPNRGRGGYT

j_call: TRBJ2-6
v_call: TRBV6-1
clone_size: .
d_call: .
cdr3_aa: ASSEGRPRVLT

j_call: TRBJ2-7
v_call: TRBV19
clone_size: many
d_call: .
cdr3_aa: ASEGPTYEQY

j_call: TRBJ1-1
v_call: TRBV10-3
clone_size: many
d_call: .
cdr3_aa: AISDSGYSAF

j_call: TRBJ2-5
v_call: TRBV29-1
clone_size: many
d_call: TRBD1
cdr3_aa: SGVTGVGETQY

j_call: TRBJ1-1
v_call: TRBV29-1
clone_size: many
d_call: .
cdr3_aa: SVIGNTEAF

j_call: TRBJ2-2
v_call: TRBV11-2
clone_size: .
d_call: .
cdr3_aa: ASSLDPTTGELF

j_call: TRBJ2-5
v_call: TRBV11-3
clone_size: many
d_call: .
cdr3_aa: ASSAEETQY

j_call: TRBJ2-7
v_call: TRBV29-1
clone_size: many
d_call: .
cdr3_aa: SAQRGTGAYEQY

j_call: TRBJ2-5
v_call: TRBV7-2
clone_size: .
d_call: .
cdr3_aa: ASSSPQTGKETQY

j_call: TRBJ1-1
v_call: TRBV11-2
clone_size: many
d_call: .
cdr3_aa: ASSLVRQANTEAF

j_call: TRBJ2-5
v_call: TRBV20-1
clone_size: many
d_call: .
cdr3_aa: SAVGSQETQY

j_call: TRBJ1-1
v_call: TRBV11-2
clone_size: many
d_call: TRBD1
cdr3_aa: ASSLDRVGEAF

j_call: TRBJ2-3
v_call: TRBV5-1
clone_size: few
d_call: TRBD2
cdr3_aa: ASSFGGLATDTQY

j_call: TRBJ1-2
v_call: TRBV28
clone_size: many
d_call: .
cdr3_aa: ASRDWTVRYGYT

j_call: TRBJ2-5
v_call: TRBV24-1
clone_size: .
d_call: TRBD1
cdr3_aa: ATVRDRQETQY

j_call: TRBJ2-7
v_call: TRBV10-3
clone_size: .
d_call: .
cdr3_aa: AFAGSQDPYEQY

j_call: TRBJ1-2
v_call: TRBV12-3/TRBV12-4
clone_size: many
d_call: .
cdr3_aa: ASSPHNYGYT

j_call: TRBJ2-5
v_call: TRBV19
clone_size: many
d_call: .
cdr3_aa: ASSGLRGANGETQY